Detailed here is one TCR beta chain. What it recognizes is unknown. The record originates from a study of T cells in Graves' hyperthyroidism and ophthalmopathy. The study, taken as a whole, reports: Researchers found most expanded thyroid clonotypes above 0.001 in blood as well.

Amplified TCR beta CDR3 regions derived from RNA transcripts. Using the HTBI primer set, a first-round RT-PCR was run on the TCR CDR3. TCRdb called the multiplex PCR reads again in MiXCR, with one record for every CDR3 protein. The sample has 450,000 to 600,000 distinct CDR3 sequences, 14% seen once. If no ophthalmopathy progression occurred within 18 months, Graves' hyperthyroidism was stable. The source is a woman between 35 and 50 years old with Graves' hyperthyroidism. Sequencing was performed on blood.

As DNA, the CDR3 is TGCAGTGCTCCATTAGCGGGAGAGGATTACGAGCAGTACTTC. Translation gives CSAPLAGEDYEQYF. The genes are TRBV20-1 and TRBJ2-7, with 9 bases aligning to TRBD2. This CDR3 comprises 14 residues. The germline gives CDR1 DFQATT, CDR2 SNEGSKA (reference sequence). The V gene end was trimmed by 5 bases and the J gene end by 4 bases; junction bases not matched to a gene: 9.